This T cell receptor (beta chain) was captured in a study of T cells in Graves' hyperthyroidism and ophthalmopathy (dated by TCRdb to between 2017 and 2020). About the investigation overall: Peripheral blood samples were taken at initial diagnosis, before any treatment was given. TCR V-J signatures able to tell the groups apart were searched for in a discovery cohort of 90 to 100 patients, of whom 43 had Graves' ophthalmopathy and around 58 had stable Graves' hyperthyroidism. An independent validation cohort of about 19 hyperthyroidism patients and 17 patients who later progressed to ophthalmopathy tested prospective prediction of ophthalmopathy. The 75 to 100 discovery patients were divided at random into training and test sets in a 7:3 ratio. Thyroid tissue and blood T-cell repertoires from roughly 6 Graves' hyperthyroidism patients were also compared in the study. Following sampling, methimazole starting at 30 mg daily was given to hyperthyroidism patients, and high-dose intravenous methylprednisolone was given to ophthalmopathy patients. According to the paper, TCR Vbeta CDR3 sequencing was carried out on about 140 peripheral blood samples, which came from 40 to 45 ophthalmopathy, 70 to 80 hyperthyroidism and some 17 progressor patients.

Ophthalmopathy patients had moderately to severely active disease, Clinical Activity Score of at least 3, NOSPECS grade of at least 4, and duration under 3 months. The study excluded patients with uncontrolled infections, other autoimmune diseases, pregnancy or lactation. Diagnoses relied on clinical symptoms, serum thyroxine and TRAb, thyroid ultrasound and orbital computed tomography. Ficoll-Paque density gradient centrifugation was used to isolate PBMCs from about 10 ml of fresh peripheral blood. Trizol reagent was used to extract total RNA, and RNA quality was then checked on an Agilent 2100 Bioanalyzer. Taken from cysteine to phenylalanine, the CDR3 has 13 residues. Only CDR3 DNA is held: 39 bases, read in frame from base 1. From the germline V gene, CDR1 is KGHSH and CDR2 is LQKENI. V is clipped by 6 bases and J by 4 bases, and the sequence between their germline boundaries is 9 bases long.

This clonotype has at least ten counts. Its antigen is unknown. It has no much larger one-base neighbor in the sample; base qualities were not kept. General conclusions and limits of the study: In validation, the model predicted progression to ophthalmopathy with 65% to 71% sensitivity and around 72% specificity, a median of 6.5 months before onset. Most expanded thyroid clonotypes (frequency above 0.001) were also detected in blood, a finding suggesting that blood repertoires may reflect thyroid immune responses. Sample size was not statistically predetermined, and investigators were not blinded to group allocation. In cross-validation, a model built on a 13 V-J signature told ophthalmopathy apart from stable hyperthyroidism with 85% to 90% sensitivity and about 81% specificity, and in testing the same model reached 80%/75%.

TCR beta CDR3 regions were amplified from RNA transcripts. The first round of RT-PCR for the TCR CDR3 was performed with the HTBI primer set and the Qiagen OneStep RT-PCR kit. A second multiplex PCR round built the libraries, followed by size selection and purification. The libraries were sequenced on an Illumina HiSeq2000 using paired-end 100 bp reads. Per the authors' processing: Raw data were processed with SOAPnuke, discarding reads with adapters, uncalled bases, mean Phred below 15, or no exact constant-primer or identifier match. COPE v1.2.5 was used to merge high-quality paired reads, and clonotypes were defined as unique nucleotide sequences. MiTCR v1.1 was used to align clonotypes to the IMGT TRBV, TRBD and TRBJ reference segments. Analysis was restricted to V-J combinations with a frequency above 0.0001, which covered 98% to 99.2% of repertoires. The TCS score was defined as F50 (clonal expansion) divided by E x V (chaos), with BLOSUM62-based TCRdist calculated between CDR3 peptides within each V-J. Welch's t-statistics and random forest reduced around 510 V-J features to 10 to 15, which were used in a naive Bayes classifier (R e1071). TCRdb redid the processing of the public reads, applying fastp at Q25 and MiXCR, and retained in-frame beta chains. CDR3 protein sequences are deduplicated, and each keeps its most common genes and DNA. TCRdb, not the original authors, processed these V and J calls. This sample holds some 500,000 distinct CDR3 sequences; approximately 16% were observed only once. The ten largest clones take up 25% to 30% of the sample.

This sequence was found in a woman aged 25 to 45 with Graves' ophthalmopathy. The sequenced material came from blood. The rearranged chain carries TRBV18 and TRBJ1-4; too little of a D gene remains to name it. The CDR3 protein sequence reads: CASSPDYNEKLFF. The nucleotide sequence reads as follows: TGTGCCAGCTCGCCAGACTATAATGAAAAACTGTTTTTT.